The subject of this entry is one TCR beta chain. Its antigen specificity is not known. No base quality information exists; no much larger clone differs at one position. TCRbeta CDR3 regions were amplified from genomic DNA using the immunoSEQ Assay, a bias-controlled multiplex PCR. The authors' analysis ran thus. Within the assay, amplification of reference gene primers was used to estimate how many nucleated cells each sample contained. To quantify the absolute abundance of each unique TCRbeta CDR3 rearrangement, sequence reads were collapsed and filtered. For each sample, productive Simpson clonality was calculated as the square root of Simpson's diversity index across productive rearrangements. TCRdb limited this immuneACCESS table to in-frame rearrangements with V and J called. A share of clones is missing; checked studies link under half to unresolved V genes, and the rest is unexplained. The DNA gave D and trimming, while V, J and clone size come from that table. The sample data list hundreds of thousands of clones, and around 87% of these were observed just once. The ten biggest clones cover over 0.95% of the sample.

This entry is derived from a study of blood T cell repertoires in COVID-19 (dated by TCRdb to about 2020). For the study in its entirety: Samples from collaborators originated in the United States, Italy and Spain and spanned both the acute and convalescent phases of COVID-19. The prospective study material was composed of cDNA or gDNA derived from T cells, B-cell-depleted T cells, or PBMCs. Deeply sampled blood TCRbeta repertoires from subjects exposed to, actively infected with, or recovered from COVID-19 were included in the dataset. The repertoires were made available in a free public database intended to serve as a resource for research on the immune response to SARS-CoV-2. The samples were drawn from two sources: the first 160 participants of the ongoing ImmuneRACE study, and 950 to 1,500 subjects contributed by 6 global collaborators. A de-identified subject ID, COVID-19 status, age in years and sex were almost always included in the sample metadata. Where HLA class I and class II types were available, the types were taken from metadata supplied by the sample provider, not from assay-based typing. The paper as a whole reports these results and caveats: Clinical and demographic metadata were provided uncurated, with the amount varying by source and participant.

Participants in the prospective study were aged roughly 18 to 100 years, lived in about two dozen United States geographic areas, and enrolled through a virtual design. In the prospective study, participants were assigned to cohorts based on the clinical history participants reported in a screening survey and a study questionnaire. ImmuneRACE Cohort 3 recovered participants were defined by two consecutive negative NP/OP PCR tests, healthcare professional clearance, or symptom resolution. Mobile phlebotomists in the prospective study collected whole blood, serum and a nasopharyngeal or oropharyngeal swab from every participant. Prospective study participants could optionally give additional blood draws and questionnaires over an approximately 2-month period. Prospective study blood samples were shipped either frozen or at room temperature before DNA extraction. Deletion took 6 bases off V and 4 bases off J, with a span of 10 bases between the germline ends. The CDR3 has 13 amino acids, counting the end cysteine and phenylalanine. Of the read, only the CDR3 DNA is kept; its 39 bases are in frame from base 1. CDR1 and CDR2 are drawn from the germline V gene: MRHNA, SNTAGT.

Specimen: PBMCs or T cells enriched from blood (not recorded which). The origin of this receptor is a man between 18 and 35 years old who had recovered from COVID-19. The chain joins TRBV6-4 to TRBJ1-5, with the D gene uncertain. Read as DNA, the sequence is TGTGCCAGCAGCGACGGCATAAATCAGCCCCAGCATTTT. It codes for CASSDGINQPQHF.